A selection of T cell receptor beta chains follows, all from one sample in a study of regulatory T cells in long-lasting Graves disease. TCRdb independently ran MiXCR on the multiplex PCR reads; one entry per CDR3 protein. The sample has hundreds of thousands of distinct CDR3 sequences, approximately 15% seen once; the top ten hold 15% to 20%. This sample also appeared in a second study, on T cells in Graves' hyperthyroidism and ophthalmopathy.

The material sequenced was peripheral blood mononuclear cells (PBMCs), taken at new diagnosis, from a patient treated with antithyroid drugs. The receptors come from a woman in her twenties or thirties with Graves disease. The CDR3 runs from the conserved cysteine through the conserved F or W. A D gene is named only where the DNA matches it firmly. Size values are once, few and many counts, or a class for expanded clones, and some rows have none.

J,size,D,V,DNA,CDR3
TRBJ2-2,-,-,TRBV7-9,TGTGCCAGCAGCCAAACCGGGACTGCTCGCACCGGGGAGCTGTTTTTT,CASSQTGTARTGELFF
TRBJ2-2,few,-,TRBV19,TGTGCCAGCGGGGGAGGGGAGCTGTTTTTT,CASGGGELFF
TRBJ1-2,many,-,TRBV29-1,TGCAGCGTTGAGGCAGACCCTAACTATGGCTACACCTTC,CSVEADPNYGYTF
TRBJ2-7,-,-,TRBV28,TGTGCCAGCACCCCTTGGGACTCGTCCTACGAGCAGTACTTC,CASTPWDSSYEQYF
TRBJ1-5,many,-,TRBV12-3/TRBV12-4,TGTGCCAGCAGACCACAGGGAGAAGGTCAGCCCCAGCATTTT,CASRPQGEGQPQHF
TRBJ2-3,few,-,TRBV28,TGTGCCAGCAGTTTCCAGACACTCGGCACAGATACGCAGTATTTT,CASSFQTLGTDTQYF
TRBJ2-3,few,-,TRBV12-3/TRBV12-4,TGTGCCAGCAGTTTACGTCGACAGGGCACAGATACGCAGTATTTT,CASSLRRQGTDTQYF
TRBJ1-5,few,TRBD1,TRBV19,TGTGCCAGTAGTGGACAGGCTCAGCCCCAGCATTTT,CASSGQAQPQHF
TRBJ2-2,-,-,TRBV19,TGTGCCAGTAGTATAGATAGGGGCACCACCACCGGGGAGCTGTTTTTT,CASSIDRGTTTGELFF
TRBJ2-2,-,TRBD2,TRBV3-1,TGTGCCAGCAGCCCCCGACTAGCGGGAGAGGTCACCGGGGAGCTGTTTTTT,CASSPRLAGEVTGELFF
TRBJ1-2,-,-,TRBV28,TGTGCCAGCAGTTTAGGTTACATCAACTATGGCTACACCTTC,CASSLGYINYGYTF